This T cell receptor beta chain was sequenced during a study of T-cell memory formation after mild COVID-19. This clonotype was detected ten times or more. After 5'RACE with constant-segment primers, TCR alpha and TCR beta cDNA libraries carrying sample barcodes and UMIs were obtained. From the 5' RACE reads, TCRdb called clonotypes with MiXCR, one entry per CDR3 protein. Found here are 250,000 or so distinct CDR3 sequences, 18% of them singletons; the top ten hold around 23%. The CDR3 runs to 16 residues. The germline V gene encodes CDR1 SGHTA and CDR2 FQGTGA. V lost 7 bases to trimming and J lost 10 bases, with 23 bases between them.

This receptor was obtained from a man between 18 and 29 years old who had mild COVID-19 (a few samples of this study predate the infection). Cell type and time point are not known. The source material was PBMCs or a T cell subset sorted from them (not recorded which). V gene TRBV7-3 combines with J gene TRBJ2-6; D remains ambiguous. CDR3 residues: CASTTHWAARFNVLTF. The CDR3 DNA follows: TGTGCCAGCACCACCCACTGGGCAGCGAGGTTTAACGTCCTGACTTTC.